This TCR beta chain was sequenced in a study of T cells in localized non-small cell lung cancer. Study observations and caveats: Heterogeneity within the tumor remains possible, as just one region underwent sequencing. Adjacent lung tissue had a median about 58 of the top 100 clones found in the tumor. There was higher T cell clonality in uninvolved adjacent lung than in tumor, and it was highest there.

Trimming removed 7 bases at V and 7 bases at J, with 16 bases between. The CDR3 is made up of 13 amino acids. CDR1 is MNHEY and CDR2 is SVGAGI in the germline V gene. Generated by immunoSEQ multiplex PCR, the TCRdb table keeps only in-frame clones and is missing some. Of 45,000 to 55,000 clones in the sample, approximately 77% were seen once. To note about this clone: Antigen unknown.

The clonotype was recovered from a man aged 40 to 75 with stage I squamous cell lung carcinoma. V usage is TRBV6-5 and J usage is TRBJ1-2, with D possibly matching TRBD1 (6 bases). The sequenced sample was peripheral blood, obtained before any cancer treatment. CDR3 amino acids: CASTRGQGVGYTF. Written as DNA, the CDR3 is TGTGCCAGCACTCGGGGGCAGGGAGTTGGCTACACCTTC.